The 6 T cell receptor beta chains presented below share a single source sample, sequenced in a study of T-cell reconstitution after alpha-beta-depleted transplantation in children. Unique molecular identifiers were incorporated into the prepared TCRbeta library. TCRdb re-derived calls from the PCR reads in MiXCR, one entry per CDR3 protein. The sample includes 300,000 or so distinct CDR3 sequences, 23% of them seen just once. Sequenced material: PBMCs, mostly from graft donor cells, taken 180 days after TCRalphabeta/CD19-depleted stem cell transplant. Receptors were obtained from a male patient between 10 and 17 years old who had a stem cell transplant for acute lymphoblastic leukemia, so the T cells may come from the graft donor.

This clonotype is a singleton in its sample. V and J are TRBV12-3 or TRBV12-4 and TRBJ1-1, with 7 bases aligning to TRBD1. This CDR3 is built from 11 residues. Unmatched junction bases numbered 8, after V lost 5 bases and J lost 14 bases. CDR3 protein: CASSPGQHLFF. The CDR3 nucleotides are TGTGCCAGCAGTCCGGGACAGCACCTCTTCTTT.

The rearrangement joins TRBV4-1 to TRBJ1-2, with D unclear. The V and J ends lost 4 bases and 0 bases respectively, with 12 bases between them. CDR1 is MGHRA, CDR2 YSYEKL, per germline. The CDR3 length is 15 residues. The CDR3 loop reads CASSLRTETNYGYTF. The CDR3 DNA is TGCGCCAGCAGCCTTAGGACTGAGACTAACTATGGCTACACCTTC.

The rearrangement links TRBV20-1 to TRBJ2-1, with 9 bases identical to TRBD2. Germline V gene data show CDR1 as DFQATT and CDR2 as SNEGSKA (reference sequence). With 0 bases clipped from V and 5 bases from J, the junction kept 5 bases outside the gene matches. The CDR3 covers 15 residues. The CDR3 DNA sequence: TGCAGTGCTAGAGATCTCCGACTAGCGGACAATGAGCAGTTCTTC. Amino acids: CSARDLRLADNEQFF.

The chain uses TRBV7-6 and TRBJ2-7; 8 bases are shared with TRBD1. V gave up 5 bases and J gave up 6 bases; unmatched junction bases: 6. The V gene's germline CDR1 is SGHVS and CDR2 FNYEAQ. CDR3 length equals 13 residues. The CDR3: CASSVGQGTEQYF. The CDR3 DNA sequence: TGTGCCAGCAGCGTCGGACAGGGAACCGAGCAGTACTTC.

This clonotype was counted only a few times. The chain's CDR3 is CASSSGSNPGANVLTF. CDR3 bases: TGTGCCAGCAGTTCCGGGAGTAACCCTGGGGCCAACGTCCTGACTTTC. The chain couples TRBV12-3 or TRBV12-4 to TRBJ2-6, with D perhaps TRBD2 (6 bases). V lost 4 bases, J lost 2 bases, and 12 bases lay in between. The CDR3 consists of 16 residues.

The chain links TRBV19 to TRBJ2-7, with 8 bases that match TRBD1. The CDR3 has 13 residues. The V and J ends lost 6 bases and 5 bases, in that order; junction bases with no gene match: 6. The germline CDR1 and CDR2 sequences are LNHDA and SQIVND (reference sequence). CDR3 amino acids: CASRTQGANEQYF. As DNA, the CDR3 is TGTGCCAGTAGAACCCAGGGGGCCAACGAGCAGTACTTC.